This T cell receptor beta chain was recovered during a study of brain T cells in children with intractable seizures. The germline V gene has CDR1 LNHDA and CDR2 SQIVND (reference sequence). Trimming took 2 bases from V and 4 from J, leaving 6 bases between them. This CDR3 has 13 amino acids. Study outcomes and limitations: Pre-surgery blood may have been undersampled, hiding some clones.

Sequencing was limited to surgery cases with top T cell transcript signatures in brain tissue. Remarks on this clone: Antigen unknown.

The assay was immunoSEQ multiplex PCR, and TCRdb's table has in-frame clones only and misses some. The table records fewer than 85,000 clones, about 92% of them present only once. Sequenced material: peripheral blood, taken at surgery. The clonotype comes from a boy under three years old with tuberous sclerosis and intractable seizures. The V and J genes are TRBV19 and TRBJ1-5, with D possibly matching TRBD1 (6 bases). CDR3 DNA: TGTGCCAGTAGTATAAGGGGGAATCAGCCCCAGCATTTT. Encoded protein: CASSIRGNQPQHF.